A selection of T cell receptor delta chains follows, all from one sample in a study of delta chains in infants with herpesvirus infections. TCRdb used CATT to re-call clones from the RT-PCR reads. The table lists about 1,500 delta-chain clones, roughly 21% of them singletons. The starting material was peripheral blood, obtained at time point 2 of longitudinal follow-up. The source is a human donor who was a Ugandan infant, either HIV-exposed or HIV-unexposed (not recorded which). The CDR3 runs from the conserved cysteine through the conserved F or W. A D gene is named only where the DNA matches it firmly. Clone size is stated in some rows and not others, as once, few, many or a class when expanded.

d_call: TRDD3; j_call: TRDJ1; v_call: TRDV1; cdr3_length: 20; clone_size: large; cdr3_nt: TGTGCTCTTGGGGGATTTCCCCGTAGGGGCTGGGGGACTAACACCGATAAACTCATCTTT; cdr3_aa: CALGGFPRRGWGTNTDKLIF
d_call: TRDD3; j_call: TRDJ1; v_call: TRDV1; cdr3_length: 20; clone_size: few; cdr3_nt: TGTGCTCTTGGGGAAAGGTGTACTGGGGGATCTTGTCCCCACACCGATAAACTCATCTTT; cdr3_aa: CALGERCTGGSCPHTDKLIF
d_call: -; j_call: TRDJ1; v_call: TRDV1; cdr3_length: 19; clone_size: -; cdr3_nt: TGTGCTCTTGGGGAACTGAACCCCATCACATACCCGTACACCGATAAACTCATCTTT; cdr3_aa: CALGELNPITYPYTDKLIF
d_call: TRDD3; j_call: TRDJ1; v_call: TRDV1; cdr3_length: 26; clone_size: -; cdr3_nt: TGTGCTCTTGGGGAACTCTATCCGGACTACTGGGGGATACGCGGGGTCAAGGGGCCTTACACCGATAAACTCATCTTT; cdr3_aa: CALGELYPDYWGIRGVKGPYTDKLIF
d_call: TRDD3; j_call: TRDJ1; v_call: TRDV1; cdr3_length: 26; clone_size: -; cdr3_nt: TGTGCTCTTGGGGAACGACAGCCTTCAAGAAGATTTGGGGGATCCAAAAGTCGGCGGTACACCGATAAACTCATCTTT; cdr3_aa: CALGERQPSRRFGGSKSRRYTDKLIF
d_call: -; j_call: TRDJ1; v_call: TRDV1; cdr3_length: 14; clone_size: large; cdr3_nt: TGTGCTCTTGGGGAATGGGCGGTCACCGATAAACTCATCTTT; cdr3_aa: CALGEWAVTDKLIF
d_call: -; j_call: TRDJ1; v_call: TRDV1; cdr3_length: 18; clone_size: -; cdr3_nt: TGTGCTCTTGGGAATATAGCCTTCATCCTGAGGGGGACCGATAAACTCATCTTT; cdr3_aa: CALGNIAFILRGTDKLIF
d_call: -; j_call: TRDJ1; v_call: TRDV1; cdr3_length: 18; clone_size: medium-sized; cdr3_nt: TGTGCTCTTGGGGAACGTCACTTTAGTGGACCGTACACCGATAAACTCATCTTT; cdr3_aa: CALGERHFSGPYTDKLIF
d_call: TRDD3; j_call: TRDJ1; v_call: TRDV1; cdr3_length: 24; clone_size: few; cdr3_nt: TGTGCTCTTGGACCTAATAAGGGCTTCCTACAAACATACTGGGGGATACGAGCCACCGATAAACTCATCTTT; cdr3_aa: CALGPNKGFLQTYWGIRATDKLIF
d_call: TRDD3; j_call: TRDJ1; v_call: TRDV1; cdr3_length: 19; clone_size: few; cdr3_nt: TGTGCTCTTGGGGAAGGGGCCCGGGGCTACTGGGGGACCACCGATAAACTCATCTTT; cdr3_aa: CALGEGARGYWGTTDKLIF
d_call: -; j_call: TRDJ1; v_call: TRDV1; cdr3_length: 14; clone_size: large; cdr3_nt: TGTGCTCTTGGGGGCACGATCTTCTGCGATAAACTCATCTTT; cdr3_aa: CALGGTIFCDKLIF
d_call: TRDD3; j_call: TRDJ1; v_call: TRDV1; cdr3_length: 25; clone_size: -; cdr3_nt: TGTGCTCTTGGGGAAGGGCCTTCCTTACACGTGGTTGGATACGGGGGATACTCAGGGCAGTCAAAACTCATCTTT; cdr3_aa: CALGEGPSLHVVGYGGYSGQSKLIF
d_call: -; j_call: TRDJ4; v_call: TRDV1; cdr3_length: 21; clone_size: -; cdr3_nt: TGTGCTCTTGGGGTTCACCTTCCTCAAACAATGGGGGCCCCGGGGCCCAGACCCCTGATCTTT; cdr3_aa: CALGVHLPQTMGAPGPRPLIF
d_call: -; j_call: TRDJ1; v_call: TRDV2; cdr3_length: 14; clone_size: medium-sized; cdr3_nt: TGTGCCTGTGACACCGGGGGGGACACCGATAAACTCATCTTT; cdr3_aa: CACDTGGDTDKLIF
d_call: TRDD3; j_call: TRDJ1; v_call: TRDV1; cdr3_length: 20; clone_size: medium-sized; cdr3_nt: TGTGCTCTTGGGGAGTCCCCCGTACTGGGGGTATTTCGTTCCACCGATAAACTCATCTTT; cdr3_aa: CALGESPVLGVFRSTDKLIF
d_call: -; j_call: TRDJ1; v_call: TRDV1; cdr3_length: 14; clone_size: medium-sized; cdr3_nt: TGTGCTCTTGGGGAACGGAGGGTAGTTCGGAGACTCATCTTT; cdr3_aa: CALGERRVVRRLIF
d_call: -; j_call: TRDJ1; v_call: TRDV1; cdr3_length: 19; clone_size: medium-sized; cdr3_nt: TGTGCTCTTGGGACCGTTCCTATACCTTCAGGGGATGTCACCGATAAACTCATCTTT; cdr3_aa: CALGTVPIPSGDVTDKLIF
d_call: TRDD3; j_call: TRDJ1; v_call: TRDV1; cdr3_length: 20; clone_size: medium-sized; cdr3_nt: TGTGCTCTTGGGGAAGATCTTTTGAGGGACGGACTGGGGTACACCGATAAACTCATCTTT; cdr3_aa: CALGEDLLRDGLGYTDKLIF
d_call: -; j_call: TRDJ1; v_call: TRDV1; cdr3_length: 17; clone_size: medium-sized; cdr3_nt: TGTGCTCTTGGACCGGACGATCGGCTACAGTACACCGATAAACTCATCTTT; cdr3_aa: CALGPDDRLQYTDKLIF
d_call: TRDD3; j_call: TRDJ1; v_call: TRDV1; cdr3_length: 24; clone_size: large; cdr3_nt: TGTGCTCTTGGGGAACTCGCTTCCCCCCTCATGAGCTGGGGGATACGCTTAGGGGGCGATAAACTCATCTTT; cdr3_aa: CALGELASPLMSWGIRLGGDKLIF
d_call: -; j_call: TRDJ1; v_call: TRDV1; cdr3_length: 18; clone_size: few; cdr3_nt: TGTGCTCTTGGGGAAAGATCCTACCGGGGATCGAGGAGGGATAAACTCATCTTT; cdr3_aa: CALGERSYRGSRRDKLIF
d_call: -; j_call: TRDJ1; v_call: TRDV1; cdr3_length: 15; clone_size: -; cdr3_nt: TGTGCTCTTGGGGATGGGGTCTGGTACACCGATAAACTCATCTTT; cdr3_aa: CALGDGVWYTDKLIF
d_call: TRDD3; j_call: TRDJ1; v_call: TRDV1; cdr3_length: 18; clone_size: -; cdr3_nt: TGTGCTCTTGGGTCTTCCCCAACAATTGGGGGATATGTCGATAAACTCATCTTT; cdr3_aa: CALGSSPTIGGYVDKLIF
d_call: -; j_call: TRDJ1; v_call: TRDV3; cdr3_length: 21; clone_size: -; cdr3_nt: TGTGCCTTTGGACCCTTCCCCGGGAACTTTGGGGGACGAAGGTACACCGATAAACTCATCTTT; cdr3_aa: CAFGPFPGNFGGRRYTDKLIF
d_call: TRDD3; j_call: TRDJ1; v_call: TRDV1; cdr3_length: 18; clone_size: medium-sized; cdr3_nt: TGTGCTCTTGGGGAACTCGGCCTGGTTGGGGGATACACCGATAAACTCATCTTT; cdr3_aa: CALGELGLVGGYTDKLIF
d_call: -; j_call: TRDJ1; v_call: TRDV1; cdr3_length: 17; clone_size: medium-sized; cdr3_nt: TGTGCTCTTGGGGCAAACCGGCTGTCTACGAACACCGATAAACTCATCTTT; cdr3_aa: CALGANRLSTNTDKLIF
d_call: TRDD3; j_call: TRDJ1; v_call: TRDV1; cdr3_length: 22; clone_size: -; cdr3_nt: TGTGCTCTTGGGGAACCTCGATCCCTTCCTACTGGGGGATACCGGAGCACCGATAAACTCATCTTT; cdr3_aa: CALGEPRSLPTGGYRSTDKLIF
d_call: -; j_call: TRDJ1; v_call: TRDV1; cdr3_length: 14; clone_size: few; cdr3_nt: TGTGCTCTTGGGGAACCACCCGTACTGGGTGGGCTCATCTTT; cdr3_aa: CALGEPPVLGGLIF
d_call: TRDD3; j_call: TRDJ1; v_call: TRDV1; cdr3_length: 21; clone_size: large; cdr3_nt: TGTGCTCTTGGGGCTAGCCTGCCGACTGGGGGAACCACTACCTACACCGATAAACTCATCTTT; cdr3_aa: CALGASLPTGGTTTYTDKLIF
d_call: -; j_call: TRDJ1; v_call: TRDV1; cdr3_length: 13; clone_size: -; cdr3_nt: TGTGCTCTTCAATACTGGGAGGTCGATAAACTCATCTTT; cdr3_aa: CALQYWEVDKLIF
d_call: TRDD3; j_call: TRDJ1; v_call: TRDV1; cdr3_length: 24; clone_size: medium-sized; cdr3_nt: TGTGCTCTTGGGGAACCTCCTACGGGTAGGGTACTGGGGGATATTGTACCGTCCGCCGATAAACTCATCTTT; cdr3_aa: CALGEPPTGRVLGDIVPSADKLIF
d_call: -; j_call: TRDJ1; v_call: TRDV1; cdr3_length: 19; clone_size: medium-sized; cdr3_nt: TGTGCTCTTGGGGAAGGATCCCGCTTACTGGGCTCGTACACCGATAAACTCATCTTT; cdr3_aa: CALGEGSRLLGSYTDKLIF
d_call: TRDD3; j_call: TRDJ1; v_call: TRDV1; cdr3_length: 26; clone_size: -; cdr3_nt: TGTGCTCTCGGCGCCTTCCCCCAGTTCGTTTTACTGGGGGATACGCCGTTGTCGAGTTCATCCGATAAACTCATCTTT; cdr3_aa: CALGAFPQFVLLGDTPLSSSSDKLIF
d_call: -; j_call: TRDJ1; v_call: TRDV1; cdr3_length: 16; clone_size: -; cdr3_nt: TGTGCTCTTGGGGACCCCTGCGTCGGGGATACCGATAAACTCATCTTT; cdr3_aa: CALGDPCVGDTDKLIF
d_call: -; j_call: TRDJ2; v_call: TRDV1; cdr3_length: 24; clone_size: -; cdr3_nt: TGTGCTCTTGGGGAAACTTCCTACTCTTTTCCTACATGGGACTGGGGGGCCTTGACAGCACAACTCTTCTTT; cdr3_aa: CALGETSYSFPTWDWGALTAQLFF
d_call: TRDD3; j_call: TRDJ1; v_call: TRDV1; cdr3_length: 25; clone_size: -; cdr3_nt: TGTGCTCTTGGGGAAAGTCCTTTCCGAGGCCCCCACGCTGTTGTACTGGGGGAGCTCACCGATAAACTCATCTTT; cdr3_aa: CALGESPFRGPHAVVLGELTDKLIF
d_call: -; j_call: TRDJ1; v_call: TRDV1; cdr3_length: 22; clone_size: medium-sized; cdr3_nt: TGTGCTCTTGGGGAAAACCCCCGCCTTCCTACAGACTGGGGGATTTTCACCGATAAACTCATCTTT; cdr3_aa: CALGENPRLPTDWGIFTDKLIF
d_call: TRDD3; j_call: TRDJ1; v_call: TRDV1; cdr3_length: 18; clone_size: -; cdr3_nt: TGTGCTCTTGGGGAAGGGATCCTCCTGTACTGGGGAACCGATAAACTCATCTTT; cdr3_aa: CALGEGILLYWGTDKLIF
d_call: -; j_call: TRDJ1; v_call: TRDV3; cdr3_length: 19; clone_size: few; cdr3_nt: TGTGCCTCCCCCTCAAAGGCGGGATATACCACTATCTACACCGATAAACTCATCTTT; cdr3_aa: CASPSKAGYTTIYTDKLIF
d_call: TRDD3; j_call: TRDJ1; v_call: TRDV1; cdr3_length: 26; clone_size: -; cdr3_nt: TGTGCTCTTGGGGAACGGGGCTTAGGGGTTGGGTTCCTTCAGCCGACGTACTGGGGGATACGAGGAGAACTCATCTTT; cdr3_aa: CALGERGLGVGFLQPTYWGIRGELIF
d_call: TRDD3; j_call: TRDJ3; v_call: TRDV1; cdr3_length: 23; clone_size: medium-sized; cdr3_nt: TGTGCTCTCATACCGGGTCCTGGGCCTCCACTGGGTGGGGGAATGTGGGACACCCGACAGATGTTTTTC; cdr3_aa: CALIPGPGPPLGGGMWDTRQMFF
d_call: TRDD3; j_call: TRDJ1; v_call: TRDV1; cdr3_length: 18; clone_size: -; cdr3_nt: TGTGCTCTTGGGGAACTTGCGACTCACTGGGGGATACCCGATAAACTCATCTTT; cdr3_aa: CALGELATHWGIPDKLIF
d_call: TRDD3; j_call: TRDJ1; v_call: TRDV1; cdr3_length: 20; clone_size: few; cdr3_nt: TGTGCTCTTGGGGAACTGAACCTCCAGGTACTGGGGGATTACACCGATAAACTCATCTTT; cdr3_aa: CALGELNLQVLGDYTDKLIF
d_call: TRDD3; j_call: TRDJ1; v_call: TRDV1; cdr3_length: 23; clone_size: few; cdr3_nt: TGTGCTCTTGGGGAACGACTGAGGGCTGTTGCTGGGGATAAACTGGGGGGCACCGATAAACTCATCTTT; cdr3_aa: CALGERLRAVAGDKLGGTDKLIF
d_call: TRDD3; j_call: TRDJ1; v_call: TRDV2; cdr3_length: 17; clone_size: -; cdr3_nt: TGTGCCTGTGACCCTCAAACTGGGGGATACCTAACCGATAAACTCATCTTT; cdr3_aa: CACDPQTGGYLTDKLIF
d_call: TRDD3; j_call: TRDJ1; v_call: TRDV1; cdr3_length: 21; clone_size: -; cdr3_nt: TGTGCTCTTGGGGAACTTAAGAGCGGTAGAACTGGGGGAAGCCACACCGATAAACTCATCTTT; cdr3_aa: CALGELKSGRTGGSHTDKLIF